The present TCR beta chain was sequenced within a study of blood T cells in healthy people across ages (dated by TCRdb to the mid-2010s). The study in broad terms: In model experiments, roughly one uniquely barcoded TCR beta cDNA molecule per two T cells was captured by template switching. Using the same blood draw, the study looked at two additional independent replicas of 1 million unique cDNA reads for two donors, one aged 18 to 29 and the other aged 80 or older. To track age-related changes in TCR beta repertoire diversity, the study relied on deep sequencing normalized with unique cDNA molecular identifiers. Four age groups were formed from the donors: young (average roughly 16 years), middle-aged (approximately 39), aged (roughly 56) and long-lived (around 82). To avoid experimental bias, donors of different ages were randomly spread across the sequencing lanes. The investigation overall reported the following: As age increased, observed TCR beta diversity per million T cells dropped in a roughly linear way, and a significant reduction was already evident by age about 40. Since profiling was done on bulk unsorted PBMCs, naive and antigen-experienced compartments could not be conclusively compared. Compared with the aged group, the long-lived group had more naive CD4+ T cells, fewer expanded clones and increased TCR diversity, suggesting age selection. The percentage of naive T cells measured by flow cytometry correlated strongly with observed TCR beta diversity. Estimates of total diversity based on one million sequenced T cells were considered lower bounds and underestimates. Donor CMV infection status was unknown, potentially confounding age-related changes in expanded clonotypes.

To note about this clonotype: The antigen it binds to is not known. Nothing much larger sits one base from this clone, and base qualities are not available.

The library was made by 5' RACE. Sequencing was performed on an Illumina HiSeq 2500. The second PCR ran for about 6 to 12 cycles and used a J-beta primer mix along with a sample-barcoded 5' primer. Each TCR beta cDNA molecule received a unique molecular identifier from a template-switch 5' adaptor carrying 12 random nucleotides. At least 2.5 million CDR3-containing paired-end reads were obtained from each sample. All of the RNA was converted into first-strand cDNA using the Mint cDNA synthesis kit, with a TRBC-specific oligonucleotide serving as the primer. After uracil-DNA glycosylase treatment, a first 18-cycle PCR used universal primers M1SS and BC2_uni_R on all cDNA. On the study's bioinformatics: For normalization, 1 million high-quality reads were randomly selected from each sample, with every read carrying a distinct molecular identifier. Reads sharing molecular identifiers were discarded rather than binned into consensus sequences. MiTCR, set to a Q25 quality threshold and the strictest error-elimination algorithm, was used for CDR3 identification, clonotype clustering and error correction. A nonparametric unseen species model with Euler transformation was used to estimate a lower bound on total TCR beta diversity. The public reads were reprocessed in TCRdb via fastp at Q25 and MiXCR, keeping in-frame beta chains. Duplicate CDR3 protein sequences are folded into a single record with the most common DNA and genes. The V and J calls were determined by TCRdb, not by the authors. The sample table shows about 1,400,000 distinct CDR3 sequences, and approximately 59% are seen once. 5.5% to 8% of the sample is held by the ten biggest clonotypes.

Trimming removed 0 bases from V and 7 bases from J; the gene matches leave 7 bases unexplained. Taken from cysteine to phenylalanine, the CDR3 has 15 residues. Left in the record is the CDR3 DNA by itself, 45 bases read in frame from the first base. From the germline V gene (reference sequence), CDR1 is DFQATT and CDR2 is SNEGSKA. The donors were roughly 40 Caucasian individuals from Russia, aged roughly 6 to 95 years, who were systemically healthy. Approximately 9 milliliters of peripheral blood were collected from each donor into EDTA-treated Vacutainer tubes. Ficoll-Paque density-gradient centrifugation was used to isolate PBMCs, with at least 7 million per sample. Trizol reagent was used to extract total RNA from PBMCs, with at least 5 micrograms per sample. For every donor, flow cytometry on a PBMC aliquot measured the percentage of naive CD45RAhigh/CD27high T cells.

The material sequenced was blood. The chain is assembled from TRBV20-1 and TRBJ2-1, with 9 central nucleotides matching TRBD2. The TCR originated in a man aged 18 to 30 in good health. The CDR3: CSARDLAGLGNEQFF. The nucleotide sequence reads TGCAGTGCTAGAGATCTAGCGGGGCTAGGGAATGAGCAGTTCTTC.